This T cell receptor beta chain was recovered during a study of blood T cell repertoires in COVID-19. Turning to the study itself: Specimens from acute and convalescent COVID-19 originated in the United States, Italy and Spain. PBMCs, B-cell-depleted T cells, or T cells were the source of the cDNA or gDNA that made up the material.

Per the original data handling: How many nucleated cells were present was estimated from reference gene primer amplification. This table comes from immunoSEQ multiplex PCR, and its TCRdb copy is limited to in-frame clones, with some not included. V and J calls and clone size are copied from that table; D and trimming were computed from the DNA. The data show around 170,000 clones, roughly 84% seen once. The CDR3 consists of 16 residues. Germline values: CDR1 LNHNV, CDR2 YYDKDF (reference sequence). Trimming removed 1 base from V and 4 bases from J; junction bases left unmatched: 4. The chain joins TRBV15 to TRBJ2-3; TRBD1 matches 11 bases. The clonotype comes from a man between 18 and 29 years old with active or convalescent COVID-19. Sequenced sample: peripheral blood. The CDR3 spells CATSRGDRGFPDTQYF. The CDR3 nucleotides are TGTGCCACCAGCAGAGGGGACAGGGGGTTCCCAGATACGCAGTATTTT.